This entry lists 27 T cell receptor beta chains sequenced from one sample in a study of neurological immune-mediated disorders. In TCRdb, the 5' RACE reads were re-called with MiXCR into one record per CDR3 protein. This sample has approximately 44,000 distinct CDR3 sequences; about 14% occur once, and the top ten carry around 4%. Specimen: CD4+ T cells from blood. Receptors originate from a woman aged 55-70 years with HTLV-1-associated myelopathy (HAM/TSP).

This clonotype was counted many times. CDR3 in DNA: TGTGCCAGCAGCTTAGGGCGGGGGGCCACCGGGGAGCTGTTTTTT. The encoded protein is CASSLGRGATGELFF. The rearrangement joins TRBV7-2 to TRBJ2-2; 8 bases line up with TRBD2. With V trimmed by 1 base and J by 4 bases, 2 bases remained unmatched. This CDR3 is 15 amino acids long. From germline, CDR1 is SGHTA and CDR2 FQGNSA.

This clonotype was seen at least ten times. The chain links TRBV5-1 to TRBJ2-3, with D maybe TRBD2 (6 bases). CDR1 is SGHRS and CDR2 is YFSETQ in the germline V gene. The CDR3 sequence is 17 residues long. V was shortened by 3 bases and J by 5 bases, with 22 bases between the two germline ends. CDR3 protein: CASSSGTLDPRQDTQYF. The DNA of the CDR3 is TGCGCCAGCAGCTCCGGGACTCTCGACCCCAGGCAAGATACGCAGTATTTT.

This clonotype has just a few counts. The J gene is TRBJ1-6, the V gene TRBV18; no clear D. The CDR3 loop spans 16 amino acids. V lost 4 bases, J lost 6 bases, and 16 bases lay in between. Germline CDR1 reads KGHSH; CDR2 reads LQKENI. The CDR3 DNA is TGTGCCAGCTCACGCTCGTCCGAGGGCCGTAATTCACCCCTCCACTTT. Translated: CASSRSSEGRNSPLHF.

This clonotype showed up many times. The chain carries TRBV20-1 and TRBJ2-4; 15 bases align to TRBD2. CDR3 length: 16 residues. The V gene end was trimmed by 6 bases and the J gene end by 5 bases; junction bases not matched to a gene: 8. Germline CDR1 is DFQATT and CDR2 is SNEGSKA (reference sequence). The CDR3: CSARTWTSGGENIQYF. The CDR3 region has the DNA TGCAGTGCCCGTACCTGGACTAGCGGGGGGGAAAACATTCAGTACTTC.

This clonotype was counted ten times or more. This sequence joins TRBV20-1 and TRBJ2-3, with D perhaps matching TRBD1 or TRBD2 (5 bases each). Germline-derived CDR1 and CDR2 are DFQATT and SNEGSKA (reference sequence). Trimming took off 5 bases at V and 3 bases at J, with 24 bases between the two ends. There are 17 residues in the CDR3. CDR3 region: CSAAFLRGRVYTDTQYF. CDR3 nucleotide sequence: TGCAGTGCTGCCTTTTTGAGGGGCCGGGTATATACAGATACGCAGTATTTT.

Comments on this clonotype: With a much larger clone just one base away, this may be a read error. The gene calls are TRBV6-2 or TRBV6-3 and TRBJ2-7; either TRBD1 or TRBD2 may fit D (5 bases each). The CDR3 has 14 amino acids. The V and J ends lost 6 bases and 2 bases respectively, with 14 bases between them. Germline CDR1 is MNHEY and CDR2 is SVGEGT. CDR3 region: CASRPRDGAYEQYF. The CDR3 DNA is TGTGCCAGCAGACCCCGGGACGGGGCCTACGAGCAGTACTTC.

In this sample, this clonotype turned up many times. This chain links TRBV20-1 with TRBJ2-3, with 7 bases that match TRBD2. J gave up 0 bases and V 3 bases, and 6 bases lay outside the gene matches. This CDR3 contains 15 residues. Germline assignment: CDR1 DFQATT and CDR2 SNEGSKA (reference sequence). The CDR3 coding sequence is TGCAGTGCTAGTGTTGGGGGGGGGAGCACAGATACGCAGTATTTT. It is translated as CSASVGGGSTDTQYF.

This clonotype was detected ten times or more. The V gene is TRBV4-1, the J gene TRBJ2-1, with 7 bases identical to TRBD1. CDR1 is MGHRA, CDR2 YSYEKL, per germline. Trimming cost V 2 bases and J 3 bases; bases outside gene matches: 10. The CDR3 is 17 residues long. This chain's CDR3 is CASSQLTGLRGYNEQFF. Here the CDR3 DNA reads TGCGCCAGCAGCCAACTGACAGGGCTAAGAGGCTACAATGAGCAGTTCTTC.

This clonotype was observed at least ten times. The V gene is TRBV4-1, the J gene TRBJ1-2; D gene unclear. Trimming took 3 bases from V and 3 from J, leaving 8 bases between them. The CDR3 consists of 13 residues. The germline gives CDR1 MGHRA, CDR2 YSYEKL. The CDR3 bases are TGCGCCAGCAGCCACCCCCTCGACTATGGCTACACCTTC. Its translation is CASSHPLDYGYTF.

Comment on this clonotype: The junction does not match germline at one end; this may be a read error. The chain employs TRBV7-3 and TRBJ1-1; D gene ambiguous. The CDR3 runs 13 residues. From germline, CDR1 is SGHTA and CDR2 FQGTGA. CDR3 region: CASSLYRDTEALF. The CDR3 coding sequence is TGTGCCAGCAGCTTATACCGAGACACTGAAGCGTTATTT. Combining the CDR3 with reference TRBV7-3 and TRBJ1-1 gives the whole variable domain GAGVSQTPSNKVTEKGKYVELRCDPISGHTALYWYRQSLGQGPEFLIYFQGTGAADDSGLPNDRFFAVRPEGSVSTLKIQRTERGDSAVYLCASSLYRDTEALFGQGTRLTVV.

The table lists this clonotype with many counts. The V call is TRBV5-4, the J call TRBJ1-1; possible D gene TRBD1, 5 bases. V was cut by 4 bases and J by 1 base, with 8 bases left in between. Per the germline V gene, CDR1 is SGHNT and CDR2 is YYREEE (reference sequence). The CDR3 covers 13 residues. The DNA of the CDR3 is TGTGCCAGCAGCCTGAGGGGGAACACTGAAGCTTTCTTT. It codes for CASSLRGNTEAFF.

This chain connects TRBV27 to TRBJ2-5; D uncertain. The CDR3 runs to 13 residues. Germline V gene sequence: CDR1 MNHEY, CDR2 SMNVEV (reference sequence). Trimming removed 2 bases from V and 0 bases from J, with 4 bases in between. The CDR3 DNA reads as TGTGCCAGCAGTTTAATGTACCAAGAGACCCAGTACTTC. Encoded protein: CASSLMYQETQYF.

This clonotype was found many times. This chain joins TRBV5-1 and TRBJ1-4; no firm D call. CDR1 is SGHRS, CDR2 YFSETQ, per germline. V lost 1 base and J lost 8, with 15 bases in between. This CDR3 is built from 15 residues. CDR3 bases: TGCGCCAGCAGCTTGCCAGAGGGCAGAGGGGAAAAACTGTTTTTT. The encoded protein is CASSLPEGRGEKLFF.

This clonotype is deemed medium-sized. V is TRBV12-3 or TRBV12-4 and J is TRBJ2-2; the match to TRBD2 covers 10 bases. The CDR3 sequence is 14 residues long. Trimming cost V 8 bases and J 7 bases; bases outside gene matches: 7. The CDR3 sequence is CASGLAATFGELFF. CDR3 coding DNA: TGTGCCAGCGGACTAGCGGCGACATTCGGGGAGCTGTTTTTT.

In this sample, this clonotype turned up many times. The chain joins TRBV6-1 to TRBJ2-7; 7 nucleotides match TRBD1. After removal of 6 bases from V and 1 base from J, the junction contained 9 bases not matched to a gene. The CDR3 contains 15 residues. The germline V gene encodes CDR1 MNHNS and CDR2 SASEGT. The CDR3 nucleotides are TGTGCCAGCAGGGCCGGACAGGATAATTCCTACGAGCAGTACTTC. Residues: CASRAGQDNSYEQYF.

This clonotype was seen repeatedly, ten times or more. CDR3 in amino acids: CSVGQGAAYEQYF. CDR3 nucleotide sequence: TGCAGTGTTGGACAGGGGGCGGCCTACGAGCAGTACTTC. The rearrangement uses TRBV20-1 and TRBJ2-7; 11 positions match TRBD1. This CDR3 contains 13 residues. Germline V gene sequence: CDR1 DFQATT, CDR2 SNEGSKA (reference sequence). The ends lost 7 bases at V and 2 bases at J; junction bases unmatched: 4.

To note about this clonotype: The DNA is left out, because the CDR3 cannot be placed on it with certainty; the CDR3 is given as TCRdb lists it. The chain links TRBV7-2 to TRBJ2-2; the table gives TRBD2 as D, unverified against the DNA. Germline V gene data show CDR1 as SGHTA and CDR2 as FQGNSA. The CDR3 spans 22 amino acids, including both terminal residues. The CDR3 loop is CASSFYICSARVVLAGDGELFF.

This clonotype was observed many times. The V and J genes are TRBV6-6 and TRBJ2-7, with 12 bases lining up with TRBD2. The CDR3 totals 17 residues. The J segment lost 0 bases and the V segment lost 3 bases, leaving 6 bases of the junction unmatched. Germline loops: CDR1 MNHNY, CDR2 SVGAGI (reference sequence). Here the CDR3 reads CASSYPTSGGPSYEQYF. In DNA, the CDR3 is TGTGCCAGCAGTTATCCCACTAGCGGGGGGCCCTCCTACGAGCAGTACTTC.

The table lists this clonotype with many counts. The chain has TRBV4-1 and TRBJ2-1, with a weak D call TRBD2 (5 bases). The CDR3 covers 14 residues. Trimming shortened V by 1 base and J by 9 bases, and 13 bases separated the two germline ends. The V gene's germline CDR1 is MGHRA and CDR2 YSYEKL. The CDR3 loop reads CASSQGLRVGEQFF. Written as DNA, the CDR3 is TGCGCCAGCAGCCAAGGTCTGAGGGTGGGTGAGCAGTTCTTC.

This clonotype was recorded many times. The chain recombines TRBV14 with TRBJ1-2; D gene unclear. The CDR3 spans 14 residues. The germline V and J ends were trimmed by 4 bases and 5 bases, with 14 bases remaining between them. CDR1 and CDR2 from the germline V gene are SGHDN and FVKESK. The CDR3 coding sequence is TGTGCCAGCAGCCCCCGGTCCCTTGGGTATGGCTACACCTTC. Amino acid sequence: CASSPRSLGYGYTF.

At least ten counts were recorded for this clonotype. The chain couples TRBV3-1 to TRBJ1-1; D possibly corresponds to TRBD1 (5 bases). The CDR3 is made up of 14 amino acids. Germline CDR1 is LGHDT and CDR2 is YNNKEL (reference sequence). The V end lost 4 bases, the J end lost 11 bases, and 20 bases lay between the germline ends. The CDR3 reads CASSPHLRQSGAFF. In DNA form, the CDR3 reads TGTGCCAGCAGCCCCCACCTAAGACAGTCCGGTGCTTTCTTT.

Many counts were recorded for this clonotype. The chain combines TRBV12-3 or TRBV12-4 with TRBJ1-2, with 9 nucleotides matching TRBD1. The CDR3 covers 14 residues. V gave up 7 bases and J gave up 6 bases; unmatched junction bases: 9. CDR3 nucleotides: TGTGCCAGCACCCCTACAGGGGGCCAGGATGGCTACACCTTC. Protein: CASTPTGGQDGYTF.

This clonotype was seen only a few times. The chain links TRBV3-1 to TRBJ2-2, with TRBD1 matching 7 bases. J was trimmed by 8 bases and V by 1 base; bases with no gene match: 7. CDR1 and CDR2 from the germline V gene are LGHDT and YNNKEL (reference sequence). This CDR3 contains 15 residues. The CDR3 spells CASSQATGERGELFF. CDR3 in DNA: TGTGCCAGCAGCCAAGCAACAGGGGAGCGAGGGGAGCTGTTTTTT.

This clonotype was observed many times. The chain links TRBV6-5 to TRBJ1-2, with no clear D. This CDR3 contains 12 residues. The V end was cut by 3 bases, the J end by 6 bases, with 8 bases between. Germline CDR1 and CDR2: MNHEY and SVGAGI. CDR3 region: CASSYAGHGYTF. DNA for the CDR3: TGTGCCAGCAGTTATGCAGGCCATGGCTACACCTTC.

This clonotype came up a few times. This rearrangement joins TRBV19 to TRBJ2-2, with D perhaps matching TRBD1 (6 bases). The germline V and J ends were trimmed by 7 bases and 5 bases, with 11 bases remaining between them. This CDR3 has 13 residues. Germline V gene lookup returns CDR1 LNHDA and CDR2 SQIVND (reference sequence). The CDR3 DNA follows: TGTGCCAGTATTACAGGGCGGACCGGGGAGCTGTTTTTT. Protein: CASITGRTGELFF.

This clonotype was detected many times. The chain links TRBV6-6 to TRBJ1-6; D is perhaps TRBD1 (5 bases). Trimming removed 7 bases at V and 0 bases at J, with 10 bases between. CDR1 is MNHNY, CDR2 SVGAGI, per germline (reference sequence). The CDR3 covers 15 residues. CDR3: CASTIGASYNSPLHF. CDR3 sequence (DNA): TGTGCCAGCACTATAGGGGCCTCCTATAATTCACCCCTCCACTTT.

V and J are TRBV20-1 and TRBJ1-1; D may be TRBD1 (6 bases). This CDR3 has 13 amino acids. The V and J ends lost 1 base and 5 bases respectively, with 11 bases between them. The germline V gene has CDR1 DFQATT and CDR2 SNEGSKA (reference sequence). CDR3 coding DNA: TGCAGTGCTAGAGGACAGGCGGGAACTGAAGCTTTCTTT. As protein: CSARGQAGTEAFF.